This paragraph reports one T cell receptor beta chain. Antigen: not known. Sequenced by immunoSEQ multiplex PCR; TCRdb stores in-frame clones only, minus some. The sample has about 70,000 clones; 60% to 80% are singletons. Subsequent to a culture period of 10 to 11 days, CD4+ T cells were isolated. Vaccine recipients, nucleocapsid antibody negative, had no prior SARS-CoV-2 infection. Days 3 and 7 were when half the medium was replaced with IL-2 medium. These data belong to a study of vaccination effects on CD4 cells after COVID-19. CDR1 and CDR2 from the germline V gene are LGHNT and FRNRAP. The CDR3 is 15 amino acids. V shed 0 bases and J shed 2 bases, with 8 bases lying between them. Whole-study results and caveats: Clones of infection and vaccine origin contracted markedly late after vaccination.

The sequenced sample was CD4+ T cells from PBMCs cultured without peptide, obtained before COVID-19 vaccination. This chain joins TRBV12-5 and TRBJ1-5; D is unclear. The sequence derives from a human donor who received a COVID-19 vaccine. CDR3 nucleotide sequence: TGTGCTAGTGGTTTGGTACCCTTCGGCAATCAGCCCCAGCATTTT. The encoded protein is CASGLVPFGNQPQHF.